Given below is one T cell receptor beta chain in context. Generated by immunoSEQ multiplex PCR, the TCRdb table keeps only in-frame clones and is missing some. The data contain 95,000 to 100,000 clones, around 90% of them singletons. This specimen comes from a study of siplizumab effects on memory and regulatory T cells. The clonotype originates from a human donor in good health. Sequencing was performed on non-Treg CD4+ T cells sorted from blood.

The DNA for the CDR3 is TGTGCCAGCTCACTACCGACCAGGGGGCAAGACTATGGCTACACCTTC. Protein product: CASSLPTRGQDYGYTF. The chain carries TRBV18 and TRBJ1-2; 8 nucleotides match TRBD1. There are 16 residues in the CDR3. CDR1 and CDR2 (germline): KGHSH, LQKENI. With 4 bases clipped from V and 3 bases from J, the junction kept 10 bases outside the gene matches. The full variable domain, in which reference TRBV18 and TRBJ1-2 provide the parts outside the CDR3, is NAGVMQNPRHLVRRRGQEARLRCSPMKGHSHVYWYRQLPEEGLKFMVYLQKENIIDESGMPKERFSAEFPKEGPSILRIQQVVRGDSAAYFCASSLPTRGQDYGYTFGSGTRLTVV.